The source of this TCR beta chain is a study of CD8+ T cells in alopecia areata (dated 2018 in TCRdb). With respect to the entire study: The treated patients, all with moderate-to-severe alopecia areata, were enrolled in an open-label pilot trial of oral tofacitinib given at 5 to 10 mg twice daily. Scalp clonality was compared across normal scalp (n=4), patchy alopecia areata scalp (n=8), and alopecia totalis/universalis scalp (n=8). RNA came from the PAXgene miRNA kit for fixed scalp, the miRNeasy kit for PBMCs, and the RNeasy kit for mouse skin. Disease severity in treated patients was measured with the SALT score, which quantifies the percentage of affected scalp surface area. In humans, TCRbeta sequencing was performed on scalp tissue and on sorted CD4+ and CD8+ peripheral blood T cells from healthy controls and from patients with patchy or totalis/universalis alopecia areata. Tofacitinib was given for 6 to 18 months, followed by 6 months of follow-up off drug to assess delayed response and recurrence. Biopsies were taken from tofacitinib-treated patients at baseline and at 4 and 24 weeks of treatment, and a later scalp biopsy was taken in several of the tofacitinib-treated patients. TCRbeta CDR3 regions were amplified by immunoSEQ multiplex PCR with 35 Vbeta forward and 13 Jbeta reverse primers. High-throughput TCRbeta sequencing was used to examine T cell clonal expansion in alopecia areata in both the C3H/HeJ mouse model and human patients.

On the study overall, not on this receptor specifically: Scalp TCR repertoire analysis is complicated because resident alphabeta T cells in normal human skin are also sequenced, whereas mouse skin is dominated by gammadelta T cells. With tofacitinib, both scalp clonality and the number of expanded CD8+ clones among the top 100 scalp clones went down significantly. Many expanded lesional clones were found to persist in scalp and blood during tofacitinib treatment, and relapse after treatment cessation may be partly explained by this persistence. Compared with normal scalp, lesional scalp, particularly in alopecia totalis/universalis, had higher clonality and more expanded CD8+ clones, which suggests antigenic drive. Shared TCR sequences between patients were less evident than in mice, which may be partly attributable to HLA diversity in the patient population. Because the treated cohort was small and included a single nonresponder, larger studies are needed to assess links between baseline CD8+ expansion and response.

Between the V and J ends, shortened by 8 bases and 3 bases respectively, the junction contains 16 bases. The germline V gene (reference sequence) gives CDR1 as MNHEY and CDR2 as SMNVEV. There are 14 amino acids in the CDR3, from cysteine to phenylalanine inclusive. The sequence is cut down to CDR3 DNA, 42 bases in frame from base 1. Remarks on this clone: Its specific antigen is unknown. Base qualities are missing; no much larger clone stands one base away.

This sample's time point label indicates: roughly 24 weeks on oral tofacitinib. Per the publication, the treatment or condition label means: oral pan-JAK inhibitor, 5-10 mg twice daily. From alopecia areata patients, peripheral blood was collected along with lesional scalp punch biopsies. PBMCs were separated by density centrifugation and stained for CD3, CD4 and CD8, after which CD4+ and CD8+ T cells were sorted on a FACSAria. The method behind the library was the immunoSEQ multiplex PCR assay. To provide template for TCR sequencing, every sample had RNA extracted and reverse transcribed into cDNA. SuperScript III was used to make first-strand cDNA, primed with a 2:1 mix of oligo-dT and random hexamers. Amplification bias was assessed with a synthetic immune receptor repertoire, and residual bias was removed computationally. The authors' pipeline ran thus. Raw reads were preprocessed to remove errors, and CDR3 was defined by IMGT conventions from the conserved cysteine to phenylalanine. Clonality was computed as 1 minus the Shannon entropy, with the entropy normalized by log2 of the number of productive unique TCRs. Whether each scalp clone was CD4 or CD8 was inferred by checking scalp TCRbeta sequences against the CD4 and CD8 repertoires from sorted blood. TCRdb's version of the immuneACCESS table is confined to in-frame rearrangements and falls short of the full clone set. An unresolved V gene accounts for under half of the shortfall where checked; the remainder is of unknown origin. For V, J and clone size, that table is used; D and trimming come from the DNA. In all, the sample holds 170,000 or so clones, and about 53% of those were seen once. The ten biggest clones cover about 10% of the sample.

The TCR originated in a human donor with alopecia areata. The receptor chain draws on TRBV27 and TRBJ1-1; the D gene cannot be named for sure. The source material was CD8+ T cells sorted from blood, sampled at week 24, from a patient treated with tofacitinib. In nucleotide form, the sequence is TGTGCCAGCCACGGGAACCGAGGTTACACTGAAGCTTTCTTT. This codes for CASHGNRGYTEAFF.